The present entry profiles one T cell receptor (beta chain) with its context. Its target is unknown. Only in-frame clones appear in the TCRdb table, and some are missing; sequencing was by immunoSEQ multiplex PCR. This sample carries some 87,000 clones, 85% to 90% of them seen once, and the ten largest clones take about 16%. This entry is derived from a study of siplizumab effects on memory and regulatory T cells. Study results and caveats: In unstimulated cells, naive T cells appeared more diverse than memory T cells and seemed major alloresponse contributors. Siplizumab produced a significant reduction in alloreactive sequences that were traceable to unstimulated CD4+ memory cells. Confirmation that proliferating Tregs from siplizumab cultures had suppressive function was not obtained. The mean Treg-derived percentage of mappable alloreactive CD4+ clones was about 63% with siplizumab compared with roughly 26% in controls.

CDR3 length: 13 amino acids. CDR1 is SGHRS and CDR2 is YFSETQ in the germline V gene. After removal of 6 bases from V and 4 bases from J, the junction contained 4 bases not matched to a gene. The clonotype comes from a human donor in good health. Sequenced input: CD4+ T cells sorted from blood. The chain links TRBV5-1 to TRBJ2-1, with 7 bases matching TRBD2. CDR3: CASKAGEYNEQFF. The CDR3 coding sequence is TGCGCCAGCAAGGCGGGAGAATACAATGAGCAGTTCTTC.